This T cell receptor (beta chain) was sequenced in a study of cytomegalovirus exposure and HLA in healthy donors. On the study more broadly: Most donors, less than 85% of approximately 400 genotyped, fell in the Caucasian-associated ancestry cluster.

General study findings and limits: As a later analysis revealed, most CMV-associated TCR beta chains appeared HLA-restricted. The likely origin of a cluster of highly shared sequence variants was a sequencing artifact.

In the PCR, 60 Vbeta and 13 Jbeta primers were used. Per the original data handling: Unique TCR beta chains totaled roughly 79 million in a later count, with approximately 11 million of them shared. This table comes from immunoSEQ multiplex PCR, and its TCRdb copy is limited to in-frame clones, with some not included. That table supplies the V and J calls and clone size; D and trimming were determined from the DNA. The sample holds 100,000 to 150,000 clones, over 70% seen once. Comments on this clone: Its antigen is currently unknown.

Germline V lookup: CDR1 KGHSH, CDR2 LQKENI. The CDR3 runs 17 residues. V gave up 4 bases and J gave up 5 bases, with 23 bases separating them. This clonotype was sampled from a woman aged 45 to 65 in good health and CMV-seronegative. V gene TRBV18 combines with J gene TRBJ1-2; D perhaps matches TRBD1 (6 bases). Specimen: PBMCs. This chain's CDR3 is CASSRSMDRVSGYGYTF. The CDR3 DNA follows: TGTGCCAGCTCACGTTCTATGGACAGAGTTAGTGGGTATGGCTACACCTTC.